The clone carrying this T cell receptor beta chain has a single count. This entry comes from a study of blood T cell repertoires in COVID-19. Study as a whole: Acute and convalescent COVID-19 specimens originated in the United States, Italy and Spain. The cDNA or gDNA used as material had been derived from T cells, B-cell-depleted T cells, or PBMCs.

As processed by the authors: Reference gene primer amplification yielded estimated nucleated cell counts. Assay used: immunoSEQ multiplex PCR; TCRdb lists only in-frame clones, some missing. That table furnishes V, J and clone size, whereas the DNA furnished D and trimming. Of around 93,000 clones in the sample, approximately 90% were seen once. V lost 3 bases and J 6 bases, leaving 17 bases between the germline ends. This CDR3 contains 16 residues. Per the germline V gene, CDR1 is LNHNV and CDR2 is YYDKDF (reference sequence). This clonotype was obtained from a human donor in a cohort sampled during active COVID-19. The sequencing input was peripheral blood. The chain combines TRBV15 with TRBJ1-4; TRBD1 is a possible D gene (5 bases). DNA for the CDR3: TGTGCCACCAGCAGTCCCATGGAGGGGCTAGATGAAAAACTGTTTTTT. Translating it yields CATSSPMEGLDEKLFF.